This TCR beta chain derives from a study of human T cells and chemical hapten exposure. MiXCR was run by TCRdb on the RACE reads, yielding one entry per CDR3 protein. The table shows about 82,000 distinct CDR3 sequences, with 9.5% to 12% occurring only once. Study conclusions and caveats: Healthy people's immune response may differ from that of the donors, who had alopecia.

Time point given: patch test 1, 2 weeks after DPC sensitization. The treatment denotes: therapeutic diphenylcyclopropenone sensitization with weekly scalp DPC. At patch-test visits, sampling came before the patch test. This clonotype was detected only a few times. Its antigen remains unidentified. This clonotype was obtained from a woman in her fifties or sixties with alopecia areata. Some clones in this sample may be carry-over from other donors' samples. The sequences come from whole blood, collected in connection with sensitization to the hapten diphenylcyclopropenone (DPC).

The CDR3 DNA reads TGTGCCAGCACCGGGGCCCTGGGCGAGCAGTACTTC. Its translation is CASTGALGEQYF. The chain couples TRBV28 to TRBJ2-7; D is tentatively TRBD1 or TRBD2 (5 bases each). The CDR3 is made up of 12 amino acids. The germline V gene has CDR1 MDHEN and CDR2 SYDVKM. V shed 7 bases and J shed 6 bases, with 13 bases lying between them.